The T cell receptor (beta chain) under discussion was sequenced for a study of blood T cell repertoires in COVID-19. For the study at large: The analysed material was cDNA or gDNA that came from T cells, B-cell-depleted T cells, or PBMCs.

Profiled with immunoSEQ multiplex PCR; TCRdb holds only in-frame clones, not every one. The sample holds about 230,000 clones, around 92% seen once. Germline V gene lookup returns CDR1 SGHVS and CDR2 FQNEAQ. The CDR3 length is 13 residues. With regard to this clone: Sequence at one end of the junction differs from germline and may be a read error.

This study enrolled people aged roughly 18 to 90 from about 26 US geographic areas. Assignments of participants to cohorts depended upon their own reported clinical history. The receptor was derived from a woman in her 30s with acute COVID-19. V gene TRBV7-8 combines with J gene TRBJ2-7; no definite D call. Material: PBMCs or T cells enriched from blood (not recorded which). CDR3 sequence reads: CATHARSTHEQYF. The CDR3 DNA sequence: TGTGCCACCCACGCGAGGTCGACGCACGAACAGTACTTC.